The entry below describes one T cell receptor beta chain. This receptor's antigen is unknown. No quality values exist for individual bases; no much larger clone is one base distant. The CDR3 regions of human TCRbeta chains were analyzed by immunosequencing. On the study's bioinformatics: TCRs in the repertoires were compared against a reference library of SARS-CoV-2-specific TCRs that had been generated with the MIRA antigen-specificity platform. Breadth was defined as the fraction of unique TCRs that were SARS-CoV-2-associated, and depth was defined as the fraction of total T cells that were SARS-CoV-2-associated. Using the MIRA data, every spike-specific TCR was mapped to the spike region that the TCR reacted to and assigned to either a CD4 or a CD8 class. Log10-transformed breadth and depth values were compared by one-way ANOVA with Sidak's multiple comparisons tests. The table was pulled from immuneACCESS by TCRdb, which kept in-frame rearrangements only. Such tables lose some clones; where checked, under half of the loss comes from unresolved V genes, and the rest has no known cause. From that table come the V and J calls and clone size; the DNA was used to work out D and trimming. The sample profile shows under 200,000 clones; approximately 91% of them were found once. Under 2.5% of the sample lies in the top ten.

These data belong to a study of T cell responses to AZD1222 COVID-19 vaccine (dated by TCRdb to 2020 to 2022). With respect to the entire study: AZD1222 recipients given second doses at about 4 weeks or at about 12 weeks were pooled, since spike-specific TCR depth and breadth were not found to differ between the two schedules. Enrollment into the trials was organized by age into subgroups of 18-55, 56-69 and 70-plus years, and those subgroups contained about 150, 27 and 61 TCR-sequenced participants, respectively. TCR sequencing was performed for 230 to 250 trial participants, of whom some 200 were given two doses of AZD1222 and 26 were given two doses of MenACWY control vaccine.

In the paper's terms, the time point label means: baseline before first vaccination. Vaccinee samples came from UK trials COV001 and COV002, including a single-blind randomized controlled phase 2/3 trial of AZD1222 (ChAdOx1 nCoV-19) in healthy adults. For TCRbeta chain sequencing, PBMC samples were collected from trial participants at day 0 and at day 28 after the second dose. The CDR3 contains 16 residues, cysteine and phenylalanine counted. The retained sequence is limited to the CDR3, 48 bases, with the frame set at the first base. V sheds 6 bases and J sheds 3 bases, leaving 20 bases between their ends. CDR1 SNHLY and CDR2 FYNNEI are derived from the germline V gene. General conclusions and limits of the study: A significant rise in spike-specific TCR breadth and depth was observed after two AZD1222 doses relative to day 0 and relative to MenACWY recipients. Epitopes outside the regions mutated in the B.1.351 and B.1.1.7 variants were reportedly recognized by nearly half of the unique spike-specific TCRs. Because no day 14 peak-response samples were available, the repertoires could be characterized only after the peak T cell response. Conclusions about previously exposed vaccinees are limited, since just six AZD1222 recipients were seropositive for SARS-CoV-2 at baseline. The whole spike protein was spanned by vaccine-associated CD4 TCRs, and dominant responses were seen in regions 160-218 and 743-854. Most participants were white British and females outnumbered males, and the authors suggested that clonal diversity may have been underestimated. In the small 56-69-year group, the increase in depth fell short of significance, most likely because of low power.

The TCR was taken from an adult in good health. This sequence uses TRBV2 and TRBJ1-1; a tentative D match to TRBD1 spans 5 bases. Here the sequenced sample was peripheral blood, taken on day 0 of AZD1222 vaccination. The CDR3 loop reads CASRRPEVGDHTEAFF. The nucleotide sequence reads TGTGCCAGCAGACGACCAGAGGTAGGGGACCACACTGAAGCTTTCTTT.